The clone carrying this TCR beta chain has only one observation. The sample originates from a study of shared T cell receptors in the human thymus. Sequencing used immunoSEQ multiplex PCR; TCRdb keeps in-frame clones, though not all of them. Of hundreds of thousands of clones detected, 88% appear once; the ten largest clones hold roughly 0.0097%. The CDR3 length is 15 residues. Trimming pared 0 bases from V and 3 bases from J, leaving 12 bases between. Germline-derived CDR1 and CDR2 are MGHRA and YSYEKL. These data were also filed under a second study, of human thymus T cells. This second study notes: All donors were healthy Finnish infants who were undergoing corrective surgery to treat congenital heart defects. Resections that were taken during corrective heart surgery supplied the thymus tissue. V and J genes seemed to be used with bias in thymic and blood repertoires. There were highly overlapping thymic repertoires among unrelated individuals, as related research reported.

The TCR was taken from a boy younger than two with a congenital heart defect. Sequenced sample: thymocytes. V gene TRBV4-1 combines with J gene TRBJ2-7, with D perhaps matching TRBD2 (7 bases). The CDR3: CASSQDRGANYEQYF. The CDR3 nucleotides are TGCGCCAGCAGCCAAGACCGGGGGGCGAACTACGAGCAGTACTTC.